One TCR beta chain is described in this entry. Its antigen is undetermined. Sorted-subset replicate PCR reactions were performed with about 210 ng DNA, corresponding to roughly 30,000 T cell genomes. Original processing methods: From ImmunoSEQ came sequences covering only the junction and carrying no quality scores, so filtering differed. Using immunoSEQ multiplex PCR, the repertoire was profiled, and TCRdb retains in-frame clones only, with some absent. Clone size and the V and J calls come from that table; the DNA yielded D and trimming. The sample includes 2.3 million or so clones, approximately 93% of them seen just once. The sample originates from a study of shared clonotypes between healthy human individuals. Study context: CD4 naive and CD4 memory each took three plates per donor, while CD8 naive took two and CD8 memory one. Study-wide results and caveats: Clonotypes which were not shared had lower generation probabilities than clonotypes that all four donors shared.

The CDR3 contains 15 residues. The J segment lost 0 bases and the V segment lost 6 bases, leaving 7 bases of the junction unmatched. The germline gives CDR1 MNHEY, CDR2 SMNVEV (reference sequence). Sequences were obtained from naive CD4+ T cells from PBMCs. The sample's subset: CD45RA+ positively selected. The chain joins TRBV27 to TRBJ2-7; 8 bases match TRBD1. The receptor's source is a man aged 18 to 29 in good health. Some clones in this sample may be carry-over from other donors' samples. Here the CDR3 reads CASRLGQASSYEQYF. In nucleotides, the CDR3 is TGTGCCAGCAGGTTGGGACAGGCGAGCTCCTACGAGCAGTACTTC.